These 13 T cell receptor beta chains came from one sample sequenced in a study of beta chain features in type 1 diabetes (dated by TCRdb to 2016 to 2019). Study-wide findings and limitations: Type 1 diabetes patients showed a moderate but significant shortening of TCRB CDR3 length in all four CD4+ subsets.

The method was the immunoSEQ multiplex PCR assay. The entire isolated RNA was reverse transcribed using the High Capacity cDNA Reverse Transcription Kit, and thus expressed TCRB transcripts were sequenced. Imported from immuneACCESS, the table was reduced by TCRdb to in-frame sequences with V and J called. These copies leave out some clones; in studies compared against another copy, an unresolved V gene accounts for under half, and the cause of the remainder is not known. The sample has roughly 38,000 clones on record, about 66% of them singletons. Around 1.7% of the sample is taken by the ten largest. These TCRs are of unknown antigen specificity. Sequencing input: Tregs from blood. In light of the paper, this sample's cell subset or site label describes: regulatory CD4+ T cells. The source is a man aged 25 to 40 with type 1 diabetes. Some clones in this sample may be carry-over from other donors' samples.

This clone has only a few counts. This chain links TRBV7-9 with TRBJ1-1, with D possibly being TRBD1 (6 bases). Germline assignment: CDR1 SEHNR and CDR2 FQNEAQ (reference sequence). The length of the CDR3 is 16 residues. Trimming took off 3 bases at V and 6 bases at J, with 20 bases between the two ends. CDR3 in amino acids: CASSFPWTDNFPEAFF. CDR3 DNA sequence: TGTGCCAGCAGCTTCCCGTGGACAGACAACTTTCCTGAAGCTTTCTTT.

This clone was seen a handful of times. V usage is TRBV28 and J usage is TRBJ1-1; D gene ambiguous. The CDR3 is 11 amino acids. Germline-derived CDR1 and CDR2 are MDHEN and SYDVKM. Trimming cost V 6 bases and J 3 bases, with 5 bases left between them. CDR3 coding DNA: TGTGCCAGCAGCAGTCACACTGAAGCTTTCTTT. This encodes CASSSHTEAFF.

This chain uses TRBV30 with TRBJ1-5; the match to TRBD1 covers 8 bases. In germline, CDR1 is GTSNPN, CDR2 SVGIG (reference sequence). The CDR3 spans 14 residues. Losses at the gene ends were 5 bases for V and 7 bases for J; bases not matched to a gene: 10. CDR3 DNA sequence: TGTGCCTGGGACCGTCAGGGGGCAGGACAGCCCCAGCATTTT. Translated: CAWDRQGAGQPQHF.

This clone turned up a few times. The chain has TRBV5-1 and TRBJ2-3, with D possibly TRBD1 on 6 matching bases. The CDR3 runs to 14 residues. V was clipped by 5 bases and J by 2 bases, with 12 bases between them. CDR1 is SGHRS and CDR2 is YFSETQ in the germline V gene. CDR3 sequence: CASSPTGYTDTQYF. The CDR3 DNA follows: TGCGCCAGCAGTCCGACAGGTTACACAGATACGCAGTATTTT.

The V gene is TRBV9, the J gene TRBJ2-2, with 8 bases fitting TRBD1. Germline V gene data show CDR1 as SGDLS and CDR2 as YYNGEE. V lost 3 bases, J lost 4 bases, and 17 bases stayed unmatched. This CDR3 is built from 19 residues. Here the CDR3 reads CASSAFTQGARISTGELFF. CDR3 DNA: TGTGCCAGCAGCGCATTCACGCAGGGGGCAAGGATTAGCACCGGGGAGCTGTTTTTT.

The J gene is TRBJ2-1, the V gene TRBV5-1; 15 bases line up with TRBD2. Unmatched junction bases numbered 7, after V lost 2 bases and J lost 7 bases. There are 17 residues in the CDR3. CDR1 and CDR2 (germline): SGHRS, YFSETQ. The CDR3 is CASSFIGGTSGRNEQFF. The CDR3 nucleotides are TGCGCCAGCAGCTTTATTGGGGGGACTAGCGGGAGGAATGAGCAGTTCTTC.

The gene calls are TRBV4-2 and TRBJ2-5; the match to TRBD2 covers 14 bases. Trimming removed 1 base from V and 4 bases from J; junction bases left unmatched: 2. Germline V lookup: CDR1 LGHNA, CDR2 YNFKEQ. CDR3 length equals 16 residues. The CDR3 region is CASSQGLAGGRETQYF. The CDR3 region has the DNA TGTGCCAGCAGCCAAGGACTAGCGGGGGGGCGAGAGACCCAGTACTTC.

This clone was detected once. The V gene is TRBV5-1, the J gene TRBJ2-3; 11 nucleotides match TRBD1. The CDR3 covers 16 residues. Trimming removed 3 bases from V and 4 bases from J; junction bases left unmatched: 7. CDR1 is SGHRS, CDR2 YFSETQ, per germline. CDR3 sequence: CASSSGQGASSDTQYF. CDR3 nucleotide sequence: TGCGCCAGCAGCTCCGGACAGGGGGCGAGCTCAGATACGCAGTATTTT.

In its sample, this clone was seen once. This rearrangement joins TRBV6-5 to TRBJ2-7; maybe TRBD1 (7 bases). V shed 0 bases and J shed 3 bases, with 12 bases lying between them. Looked up from germline, CDR1 is MNHEY and CDR2 is SVGAGI. This CDR3 has 15 amino acids. CDR3 nucleotide sequence: TGTGCCAGCAGTTACTCGGCAGGGGGGAGCTACGAGCAGTACTTC. Translated: CASSYSAGGSYEQYF.

The rearrangement joins TRBV27 to TRBJ1-1; D is possibly TRBD1 (5 bases). The CDR3 is 16 amino acids. Trimming stripped 2 bases from V and 2 bases from J, with 15 bases between. Germline assignment: CDR1 MNHEY and CDR2 SMNVEV (reference sequence). The CDR3: CASSLKRGTPNTEAFF. The DNA for the CDR3 is TGTGCCAGCAGTTTAAAGCGGGGCACCCCTAACACTGAAGCTTTCTTT.

The chain carries TRBV4-1 and TRBJ1-2, with a possible D match to TRBD1 (6 bases). The germline V gene has CDR1 MGHRA and CDR2 YSYEKL. The CDR3 runs 13 residues. Between the trimmed V and J ends, which lost 4 bases and 4 bases, there was a span of 10 bases. CDR3 nucleotides: TGCGCCAGCAGCCCGACAGGCCGCTATGGCTACACCTTC. Translated: CASSPTGRYGYTF.

The gene calls are TRBV9 and TRBJ2-1; D perhaps matches TRBD2 (6 bases). This CDR3 region has 14 residues. Deletions cut 0 bases from V and 3 bases from J, with 7 bases between. Germline V gene lookup returns CDR1 SGDLS and CDR2 YYNGEE. CDR3 region: CASSVGGVYNEQFF. CDR3 bases: TGTGCCAGCAGCGTAGGGGGGGTCTACAATGAGCAGTTCTTC.

CDR3 DNA: TGTGCCAGCAGCCGGTGGGGAGGGCCCTCCTACGAGCAGTACTTC. The encoded protein is CASSRWGGPSYEQYF. The V call is TRBV28, the J call TRBJ2-7, with 7 bases matching TRBD2. The CDR3 is made up of 15 amino acids. The trim removed 6 bases at V and 0 bases at J, leaving 8 bases unmatched. Germline assignment: CDR1 MDHEN and CDR2 SYDVKM.